One and the same sample provided the 31 T cell receptor beta chains below, sequenced in a study of early T cells in non-severe SARS-CoV-2 infection. TCRdb used MiXCR to reprocess the 5' RACE reads, holding one entry per CDR3 protein. The data hold approximately 98,000 distinct CDR3 sequences, with 9.5% to 13% observed a single time. The sequencing input was whole blood. Receptor source: an adult who was a healthcare worker with PCR-confirmed SARS-CoV-2 infection or an uninfected control (not recorded which).

The chain employs TRBV29-1 and TRBJ1-3; no definite D call. With 4 bases removed from V and 0 bases from J, the gap between germline ends came to 10 bases. The CDR3 length is 14 residues. From germline, CDR1 is SQVTM and CDR2 ANQGSEA. In DNA form, the CDR3 reads TGCAGCGTTGCTTTCGCTGGCTCTGGAAACACCATATATTTT. Translated: CSVAFAGSGNTIYF.

This clonotype occurred a few times. This chain connects TRBV3-1 to TRBJ2-3; 7 positions agree with TRBD2. Losses at the gene ends were 4 bases for V and 14 bases for J; bases not matched to a gene: 12. The V gene's germline CDR1 is LGHDT and CDR2 YNNKEL (reference sequence). This CDR3 is built from 13 residues. The CDR3 is CASSREGSGVSYF. Written as DNA, the CDR3 is TGTGCCAGCAGCCGCGAGGGGAGCGGGGTCTCGTATTTT.

This clonotype was seen repeatedly, ten times or more. V is TRBV20-1 and J is TRBJ2-1, with D tentatively TRBD1 or TRBD2 (5 bases each). V lost 0 bases, J lost 5 bases, and 11 bases lay in between. This CDR3 has 14 amino acids. Germline V gene lookup returns CDR1 DFQATT and CDR2 SNEGSKA (reference sequence). As DNA, the CDR3 is TGCAGTGCTAGAGAAGGGACGGCTGACAATGAGCAGTTCTTC. It specifies CSAREGTADNEQFF.

There are many counts of this clonotype. The chain links TRBV9 to TRBJ1-6, with TRBD1 matching over 9 bases. V gave up 0 bases and J gave up 10 bases; unmatched junction bases: 5. CDR1 is SGDLS, CDR2 YYNGEE, per germline. This CDR3 region has 15 residues. CDR3 DNA sequence: TGTGCCAGCAGCGTAGTAGCGGGACAGGGATCACCCCTCCACTTT. Its protein is CASSVVAGQGSPLHF.

This clonotype occurred a few times. The chain has TRBV5-1 and TRBJ1-6, with 9 nucleotides matching TRBD1. Germline V gives CDR1 SGHRS, CDR2 YFSETQ. CDR3 size: 15 residues. V lost 6 bases, J lost 7 bases, and 8 bases stayed unmatched. The CDR3, as DNA: TGCGCCAGCATGAGTACACAGGGGGCAAATTCACCCCTCCACTTT. Translation: CASMSTQGANSPLHF.

This clonotype was counted a few times. The V call is TRBV6-5, the J call TRBJ2-7; TRBD1 is a possible D gene (6 bases). Trimming stripped 0 bases from V and 2 bases from J, with 14 bases between. This CDR3 spans 16 amino acids. Germline CDR1 is MNHEY and CDR2 is SVGAGI. CDR3 DNA sequence: TGTGCCAGCAGTTACTCTAGACAGGCATCTACCTACGAGCAGTACTTC. Residues: CASSYSRQASTYEQYF.

The chain is built from TRBV27 and TRBJ2-7; 7 bases map to TRBD1. After removal of 2 bases from V and 9 bases from J, the junction contained 10 bases not matched to a gene. The CDR3 has 14 residues. Germline CDR1 is MNHEY and CDR2 is SMNVEV (reference sequence). In DNA form, the CDR3 reads TGTGCCAGCAGTTTAATTGGACAGGCGAGCGGGCAGTACTTC. Protein sequence: CASSLIGQASGQYF.

This clonotype has just a few counts. V and J are TRBV2 and TRBJ2-1; 11 nucleotides line up with TRBD2. The CDR3 contains 14 residues. The J segment lost 3 bases and the V segment lost 6 bases, leaving 1 base of the junction unmatched. Germline values: CDR1 SNHLY, CDR2 FYNNEI. The CDR3 loop reads CASSGTSGYNEQFF. CDR3 DNA: TGTGCCAGCAGCGGGACTAGCGGCTACAATGAGCAGTTCTTC.

The sample holds a few counts of this clonotype. The chain couples TRBV27 to TRBJ1-1; D is ambiguous. Germline CDR1 and CDR2: MNHEY and SMNVEV (reference sequence). CDR3 length equals 15 residues. The V end was cut by 1 base, the J end by 3 bases, with 12 bases between. The CDR3 sequence is CASSLYFGVDTEAFF. The CDR3 bases are TGTGCCAGCAGTTTATATTTTGGCGTGGACACTGAAGCTTTCTTT.

This rearrangement joins TRBV20-1 to TRBJ1-6; D not certain. V lost 0 bases to trimming and J lost 5 bases, with 20 bases between them. The V gene's germline CDR1 is DFQATT and CDR2 SNEGSKA (reference sequence). CDR3 size: 18 residues. CDR3 in DNA: TGCAGTGCTAGAGAGACGGCTCTAGGCGTGGTCCATAATTCACCCCTCCACTTT. Its translation is CSARETALGVVHNSPLHF.

The chain employs TRBV3-1 and TRBJ2-5, with D unresolved. Deletions cut 1 base from V and 5 bases from J, with 5 bases between. The length of the CDR3 is 12 residues. The germline V gene encodes CDR1 LGHDT and CDR2 YNNKEL (reference sequence). The CDR3 sequence is CASSQATETQYF. The CDR3 DNA follows: TGTGCCAGCAGCCAAGCCACCGAGACCCAGTACTTC.

The chain uses TRBV10-2 and TRBJ2-1; no clear D. The V end lost 6 bases, the J end lost 4 bases, and 13 bases lay between the germline ends. The CDR3 length is 14 residues. Germline CDR1 reads WSHSY; CDR2 reads SAAADI. The CDR3 DNA reads TGCGCCAGCAGGCCGGAGCTCGTGTACAATGAGCAGTTCTTC. Protein: CASRPELVYNEQFF.

In its sample, this clonotype was seen a few times. The rearrangement uses TRBV4-2 and TRBJ1-2; 11 bases align to TRBD1. Germline CDR1 reads LGHNA; CDR2 reads YNFKEQ. With V trimmed by 3 bases and J by 3 bases, 3 bases remained unmatched. The CDR3 sequence is 15 residues long. The CDR3 DNA reads as TGTGCCAGCAGCCAGGACAGGGGGCCCTACTATGGCTACACCTTC. It translates to CASSQDRGPYYGYTF.

As concerns this clonotype: Given a much more abundant clone one base away, this may be a read error. The CDR3 DNA reads as TGTGCCAGCAGCTCGGGCAGGAACACTGAAGCTTTCTTT. Its protein is CASSSGRNTEAFF. The V and J genes are TRBV7-9 and TRBJ1-1, with D unclear. Trimming removed 4 bases from V and 1 base from J, with 7 bases in between. The germline CDR1 and CDR2 sequences are SEHNR and FQNEAQ (reference sequence). The CDR3 extends over 13 amino acids.

The V call is TRBV20-1, the J call TRBJ1-3; D uncertain. The length of the CDR3 is 15 residues. V lost 1 base and J lost 2, with 12 bases in between. Germline V lookup: CDR1 DFQATT, CDR2 SNEGSKA (reference sequence). CDR3 DNA sequence: TGCAGTGCTAGAGTCGGCGCTGGCGCTGGAAACACCATATATTTT. Amino acids: CSARVGAGAGNTIYF.

V gene TRBV9 combines with J gene TRBJ2-3, with TRBD2 matching 14 bases. Germline-derived CDR1 and CDR2 are SGDLS and YYNGEE. This CDR3 comprises 15 residues. After removal of 4 bases from V and 7 bases from J, the junction contained 5 bases not matched to a gene. This chain's CDR3 is CASSFGLAGGHTQYF. CDR3 sequence (DNA): TGTGCCAGCAGCTTCGGACTAGCGGGAGGACATACGCAGTATTTT.

This clonotype was found many times. This sequence joins TRBV10-3 and TRBJ2-2; 10 positions match TRBD2. The CDR3 totals 17 residues. After removal of 4 bases from V and 4 bases from J, the junction contained 9 bases not matched to a gene. From germline, CDR1 is ENHRY and CDR2 SYGVKD. In DNA form, the CDR3 reads TGTGCCATCAGTGGTTCTAGCGGGAGTCTGGGCACCGGGGAGCTGTTTTTT. This codes for CAISGSSGSLGTGELFF.

In its sample, this clonotype was seen a few times. This chain joins TRBV20-1 and TRBJ2-2; 8 bases fit TRBD1. V dropped 4 bases and J dropped 1; count of bases not matched to a gene: 5. Germline-derived CDR1 and CDR2 are DFQATT and SNEGSKA (reference sequence). This CDR3 contains 15 residues. The CDR3 sequence: CSAIQGARNTGELFF. The CDR3 DNA is TGCAGTGCTATCCAGGGGGCTCGGAACACCGGGGAGCTGTTTTTT.

This chain uses TRBV3-1 with TRBJ2-3; no clear D gene. The CDR3 has 10 amino acids. The germline V and J ends were trimmed by 8 bases and 5 bases, with 5 bases remaining between them. Germline V gene lookup returns CDR1 LGHDT and CDR2 YNNKEL (reference sequence). The CDR3 region has the DNA TGTGCCAGCGGGGTAGATACGCAGTATTTT. Translation: CASGVDTQYF.

This clonotype has only a few counts. The CDR3 reads CAWSVLAGGELFF. In DNA, the CDR3 is TGTGCCTGGAGTGTTCTTGCGGGCGGGGAGCTGTTTTTT. The chain joins TRBV30 to TRBJ2-2; D possibly corresponds to TRBD2 (5 bases). The V end lost 0 bases, the J end lost 7 bases, and 9 bases lay between the germline ends. The CDR3 has 13 residues. Germline CDR1 and CDR2: GTSNPN and SVGIG (reference sequence).

This clonotype was observed a few times. The CDR3 loop is CACDRRNEKLFF. Written as DNA, the CDR3 is TGTGCCTGTGACAGGAGGAATGAAAAACTGTTTTTT. The rearrangement uses TRBV30 and TRBJ1-4; a possible D gene is TRBD1 (6 bases). The ends were cut back, 6 bases at V and 5 bases at J, with 10 bases in the middle. CDR1 and CDR2 (germline): GTSNPN, SVGIG (reference sequence). The length of the CDR3 is 12 residues.

For this clonotype: Just one base apart from a much larger clone, this may be a read error. The chain uses TRBV18 and TRBJ2-1, with no clear D. The CDR3 is made up of 15 amino acids. Per the germline V gene, CDR1 is KGHSH and CDR2 is LQKENI. CDR3 in amino acids: CVSSPTSFSYNEQFF. DNA of the CDR3: TGTGTCAGCTCACCAACGAGTTTCTCCTACAATGAGCAGTTCTTC.

This clonotype was seen ten or more times. The V and J genes are TRBV5-3 and TRBJ1-5; 9 nucleotides line up with TRBD1. TRBV5-3 is an open reading frame, and its role is uncertain. CDR3 length: 17 amino acids. V trimming: 1 base; J trimming: 4 bases; junction bases outside the gene matches: 9. CDR3 sequence: CARSLTLRQGGNQPQHF. The DNA for the CDR3 is TGTGCCAGAAGCTTGACTCTAAGACAGGGGGGAAATCAGCCCCAGCATTTT.

This clonotype came up many times. The rearrangement uses TRBV2 and TRBJ2-5, with TRBD2 as a possible D gene (5 bases). The CDR3 sequence is 13 residues long. V lost 6 bases and J 5 bases, leaving 13 bases between the germline ends. Germline-derived CDR1 and CDR2 are SNHLY and FYNNEI. The CDR3 DNA sequence: TGTGCCAGCAGCTCCCCGCGAGGGGAGACCCAGTACTTC. It specifies CASSSPRGETQYF.

V is TRBV6-5 and J is TRBJ1-2; maybe TRBD1 (6 bases). This CDR3 has 14 residues. The V end lost 6 bases, the J end lost 6 bases, and 17 bases lay between the germline ends. Germline V gene sequence: CDR1 MNHEY, CDR2 SVGAGI. The DNA of the CDR3 is TGTGCCAGCAGGAACAGGGTGCAGGGGAATGGCTACACCTTC. Translated, it gives CASRNRVQGNGYTF.

This clonotype turned up a few times. This rearrangement joins TRBV18 to TRBJ1-2, with TRBD1 identical over 7 bases. This CDR3 is 13 amino acids long. V dropped 6 bases and J dropped 3; count of bases not matched to a gene: 4. Germline CDR1 and CDR2: KGHSH and LQKENI. CDR3 protein: CASSPDRDYGYTF. The CDR3 region has the DNA TGTGCCAGCTCCCCCGACAGGGACTATGGCTACACCTTC.

This clonotype showed up just a few times. This chain joins TRBV10-3 and TRBJ2-4; D is undetermined. In germline, CDR1 is ENHRY, CDR2 SYGVKD. There are 12 residues in the CDR3. Deletions cut 3 bases from V and 5 bases from J, with 5 bases between. The CDR3 DNA sequence: TGTGCCATCAGTGATGGGGAAAACATTCAGTACTTC. Translation gives CAISDGENIQYF.

This chain uses TRBV20-1 with TRBJ2-1; the D is unclear. CDR1 is DFQATT, CDR2 SNEGSKA, per germline (reference sequence). The CDR3 covers 16 residues. CDR3 DNA sequence: TGCAGCGTCGTATTGGCCTTTGGCCCGGACTACAATGAGCAGTTCTTC. It is translated as CSVVLAFGPDYNEQFF.

DNA of the CDR3: TGTGCCAGCAGTCCACGGACAGGGGGTGGTAATCAGCCCCAGCATTTT. It translates to CASSPRTGGGNQPQHF. The rearrangement uses TRBV12-3 or TRBV12-4 and TRBJ1-5; 10 nucleotides agree with TRBD1. This CDR3 has 16 amino acids. J gave up 4 bases and V 5 bases, and 8 bases lay outside the gene matches.

This clonotype was seen many times. J is TRBJ2-7 and V is TRBV20-1, with 8 positions matching TRBD2. CDR3 length equals 13 residues. Trimming at V came to 1 base and at J to 6 bases, leaving 5 bases not matched to a gene. Germline lookup yields CDR1 DFQATT and CDR2 SNEGSKA (reference sequence). The CDR3 DNA reads as TGCAGTGCTAGAGCGCCGGGGGGGACCGAGCAGTACTTC. Translation gives CSARAPGGTEQYF.

Comment on this clonotype: A much bigger clone sits one base away, suggesting this may be a read error. The J gene is TRBJ1-5, the V gene TRBV12-3 or TRBV12-4; 11 bases are shared with TRBD1. V lost 4 bases, J lost 11 bases, and 13 bases stayed unmatched. This CDR3 spans 16 amino acids. The CDR3 region has the DNA TGTGCCAGCAGTTCAATGGACAGGGGGCTGGAACAGTCCCAGCATTTT. Translating gives CASSSMDRGLEQSQHF.